The 14 T cell receptor beta chains below all came from one sample that was sequenced in a study of CD8 T cells in ankylosing spondylitis. TCRdb recomputed calls from the 5' RACE reads with MiXCR, one row per CDR3 protein. The table has 160,000 or so distinct CDR3 sequences, 9.8% seen once; the top ten hold over 12%. Sequencing was carried out using blood, either unsorted or a sorted T cell fraction (not recorded which). The receptors were sampled from a female donor with ankylosing spondylitis or in good health (not recorded which).

In this sample, this clonotype turned up a few times. The J gene is TRBJ2-2, the V gene TRBV11-2, with 12 bases aligning to TRBD1. The germline CDR1 and CDR2 sequences are SGHAT and FQNNGV. This CDR3 has 15 residues. V trimming: 5 bases; J trimming: 4 bases; junction bases outside the gene matches: 2. DNA of the CDR3: TGTGCCAGCAGCGGGACAGGGGGCGGCACCGGGGAGCTGTTTTTT. Amino acids: CASSGTGGGTGELFF. The whole variable domain, remainder taken from reference TRBV11-2 and TRBJ2-2, is EAGVAQSPRYKIIEKRQSVAFWCNPISGHATLYWYQQILGQGPKLLIQFQNNGVVDDSQLPKDRFSAERLKGVDSTLKIQPAKLEDSAVYLCASSGTGGGTGELFFGEGSRLTVL.

This clonotype was counted only a few times. The chain carries TRBV14 and TRBJ1-1; 9 nucleotides align to TRBD1. Trimming removed 3 bases from V and 4 bases from J; junction bases left unmatched: 6. CDR1 is SGHDN and CDR2 is FVKESK in the germline V gene. The CDR3 consists of 15 residues. The CDR3 DNA follows: TGTGCCAGCAGCCACCGCGGGACAGGGAGCACTGAAGCTTTCTTT. This sequence encodes CASSHRGTGSTEAFF.

This clonotype has a single count. The CDR3 nucleotides read TGCGCCAGCAGTTCAGACCCTTTAGATACGCAGTATTTT. Encoded protein: CASSSDPLDTQYF. V is TRBV10-2 and J is TRBJ2-3; D ambiguous. Germline-derived CDR1 and CDR2 are WSHSY and SAAADI. This CDR3 contains 13 residues. V was shortened by 5 bases and J by 5 bases, with 11 bases between the two germline ends.

This clonotype has more than one count but fewer than ten. The chain uses TRBV9 and TRBJ1-1; the D gene is possibly TRBD1 (6 bases). The ends were cut back, 3 bases at V and 1 base at J, with 10 bases in the middle. CDR1 is SGDLS, CDR2 YYNGEE, per germline. This CDR3 spans 14 amino acids. Here the CDR3 reads CASSEQGKNTEAFF. The CDR3 coding sequence is TGTGCCAGCAGCGAACAGGGAAAGAACACTGAAGCTTTCTTT.

This clonotype was detected only a few times. The chain recombines TRBV11-1 with TRBJ1-5; 9 bases fit TRBD1. The trim removed 1 base at V and 6 bases at J, leaving 10 bases unmatched. The germline gives CDR1 SGHAT, CDR2 FQDESV (reference sequence). The CDR3 sequence is 17 residues long. The CDR3 nucleotides read TGTGCCAGCAGCTTAGTCAGGAGGACAGGGGAAGCTCAGCCCCAGCATTTT. Its protein product is CASSLVRRTGEAQPQHF.

This clonotype was seen a handful of times. The chain combines TRBV5-6 with TRBJ2-1; D is uncertain. CDR3 length equals 11 residues. Germline-derived CDR1 and CDR2 are SGHDT and YYEEEE. V gave up 7 bases and J gave up 6 bases, with 8 bases separating them. In nucleotides, the CDR3 is TGTGCCAGCTACCGGAGCAATGAGCAGTTCTTC. Protein sequence: CASYRSNEQFF. The full variable domain, rest sourced from reference TRBV5-6 and TRBJ2-1, is DAGVTQSPTHLIKTRGQQVTLRCSPKSGHDTVSWYQQALGQGPQFIFQYYEEEERQRGNFPDRFSGHQFPNYSSELNVNALLLGDSALYLCASYRSNEQFFGPGTRLTVL.

This clonotype was detected many times. This rearrangement joins TRBV10-3 to TRBJ2-2; D remains ambiguous. CDR3 size: 16 residues. The germline gives CDR1 ENHRY, CDR2 SYGVKD. V shed 3 bases and J shed 0 bases, with 11 bases lying between them. The CDR3 bases are TGTGCCATCAGTGACCCCGGGCCAGCGAACACCGGGGAGCTGTTTTTT. Protein sequence: CAISDPGPANTGELFF.

The sample holds many counts of this clonotype. The genes are TRBV28 and TRBJ2-5; 8 positions match TRBD2. CDR3 length: 15 residues. Germline CDR1 MDHEN, CDR2 SYDVKM. V shed 2 bases and J 2 bases; nucleotides not matched to a gene: 4. CDR3 residues: CASSLRLATQETQYF. CDR3 coding DNA: TGTGCCAGCAGTTTAAGACTAGCGACACAAGAGACCCAGTACTTC.

V is TRBV6-5 and J is TRBJ1-1, with D maybe TRBD1 (5 bases). The V end lost 2 bases, the J end lost 2 bases, and 9 bases lay between the germline ends. This CDR3 has 14 residues. Germline CDR1 MNHEY, CDR2 SVGAGI. The CDR3 sequence is CASSYRGGNTEAFF. The DNA for the CDR3 is TGTGCCAGCAGTTACAGGGGAGGAAACACTGAAGCTTTCTTT.

The CDR3 region has the DNA TGCGCCAGCAGCCAAGGAATCGCCTACGAGCAGTACTTC. It codes for CASSQGIAYEQYF. This chain links TRBV4-1 with TRBJ2-7; no clear D gene. Germline CDR1 is MGHRA and CDR2 is YSYEKL. The ends were cut back, 1 base at V and 2 bases at J, with 6 bases in the middle. CDR3 length: 13 residues.

CDR3 coding DNA: TGTGCCAGCAGTTTGGGTAGGGATCAGCCCCAGCATTTT. Encoded protein: CASSLGRDQPQHF. The chain recombines TRBV27 with TRBJ1-5, with D unclear. This CDR3 is built from 13 residues. The germline V gene encodes CDR1 MNHEY and CDR2 SMNVEV (reference sequence). V lost 3 bases and J lost 5, with 8 bases in between.

Concerning this clonotype itself: Given a much more abundant clone one base away, this may be a read error. The rearrangement links TRBV6-5 to TRBJ1-2; D not resolved. The V end was cut by 0 bases, the J end by 6 bases, with 11 bases between. The CDR3 is made up of 14 amino acids. Germline CDR1 and CDR2: MNHEY and SVGAGI. CDR3 nucleotide sequence: TGTGCCAGCAGTTACTCGAGCGCCGGTAATGGCTACACCTTC. Protein sequence: CASSYSSAGNGYTF.

The chain is built from TRBV20-1 and TRBJ2-4; TRBD2 agrees at 16 bases. CDR1 DFQATT and CDR2 SNEGSKA come from the germline V gene (reference sequence). CDR3 size: 18 residues. J lost 2 bases, V lost 3 bases, and 7 bases had no gene match. DNA of the CDR3: TGCAGTGCTAGCGCCTTGGGACTAGCGGGAGGGACCAAAAACATTCAGTACTTC. Amino acid sequence: CSASALGLAGGTKNIQYF.

This clonotype was observed at least ten times. The V and J genes are TRBV2 and TRBJ2-2; D is uncertain. CDR1 is SNHLY and CDR2 is FYNNEI in the germline V gene. The CDR3 is 14 amino acids. V was trimmed by 3 bases and J by 1 base, leaving 6 bases between them. The CDR3 DNA reads TGTGCCAGCAGTGACTACCAGAACACCGGGGAGCTGTTTTTT. Protein product: CASSDYQNTGELFF. The whole variable domain, remainder taken from reference TRBV2 and TRBJ2-2, is EPEVTQTPSHQVTQMGQEVILRCVPISNHLYFYWYRQILGQKVEFLVSFYNNEISEKSEIFDDQFSVERPDGSNFTLKIRSTKLEDSAMYFCASSDYQNTGELFFGEGSRLTVL.